This TCR beta chain was recovered during a study of T cells in Graves' hyperthyroidism and ophthalmopathy. Study-wide context: Prior to any treatment, at the point of initial diagnosis, peripheral blood was collected.

Investigators excluded patients with uncontrolled infection, other autoimmune disease, pregnancy or lactation. Used for diagnoses were clinical symptoms, serum thyroxine and TRAb, thyroid ultrasound and orbital computed tomography. TCR beta CDR3 regions were amplified from RNA transcripts. TCR CDR3 underwent first-round RT-PCR with the HTBI primer set. TCRdb used MiXCR to reprocess the multiplex PCR reads, holding one entry per CDR3 protein. The sample yields about 360,000 distinct CDR3 sequences, roughly 12% seen once. Germline-derived CDR1 and CDR2 are MNHNS and SASEGT. With 5 bases clipped from V and 0 bases from J, the junction kept 3 bases outside the gene matches. The CDR3 sequence is 17 residues long. This clonotype has just a few counts.

The chain is built from TRBV6-1 and TRBJ2-6, with 11 bases fitting TRBD1. Material: blood. The receptor was isolated from a man aged 25 to 40 with Graves' hyperthyroidism that later progressed to Graves' ophthalmopathy. CDR3 DNA sequence: TGTGCCAGCAGTCGGACAGGGGGCAGCTCTGGGGCCAACGTCCTGACTTTC. Amino acids: CASSRTGGSSGANVLTF.